The following is a TCR beta chain sequence with its context. As yet, its antigen is unknown. The PCR used 60 Vbeta and 13 Jbeta primers. Assay: immunoSEQ multiplex PCR; the TCRdb copy retains only in-frame clones and omits some. The data hold 150,000 to 170,000 clones, with 65% to 85% observed a single time. Nominally healthy donors provided the samples, though records likely missed some immune exposures. This sample was taken from a study of cytomegalovirus exposure and HLA in healthy donors. In the study overall: The roughly 120 million unique TCR beta sequences, from roughly 170 million T cells, were found by an earlier analysis.

Study-wide findings and caveats: Later analysis reportedly placed an Asian-associated ancestry cluster below the roughly 680-donor mean in N-insertions. The study reported that TCR beta sequences accurately predicted HLA-A and HLA-B alleles in most subjects.

V lost 4 bases, J lost 3 bases, and 13 bases lay in between. CDR1 is WSHSY, CDR2 SAAADI, per germline. This CDR3 region has 14 residues. The receptor comes from a woman aged 40-49 years in good health and CMV-seropositive. The chain is built from TRBV10-2 and TRBJ2-7; tentatively, D is TRBD1 (6 bases). Sequencing was done on a sample of PBMCs. The CDR3 sequence: CASSVGTSNYEQYF. CDR3 in DNA: TGCGCCAGCAGTGTTGGGACAAGTAACTACGAGCAGTACTTC.